What follows are 29 T cell receptor beta chains derived from one specimen sequenced in a study of blood T cell repertoires in COVID-19. Clones were read by immunoSEQ multiplex PCR, and TCRdb kept only the in-frame ones, dropping some. The sample has around 33,000 clones, 78% seen once. The sequenced sample consisted of peripheral blood. The receptors come from a man older than 75 with acute or convalescent COVID-19.

The CDR3 nucleotides are TGTGCCAGCAGCATTTCCGGGACAGGGGTTTCACCCCTCCACTTT. This encodes CASSISGTGVSPLHF. The rearrangement uses TRBV7-2 and TRBJ1-6, with 10 positions matching TRBD1. The germline V gene encodes CDR1 SGHTA and CDR2 FQGNSA. The CDR3 runs 15 residues. The V gene end was trimmed by 5 bases and the J gene end by 9 bases; junction bases not matched to a gene: 7.

The rearrangement joins TRBV19 to TRBJ1-4; 7 nucleotides align to TRBD1. The trim removed 9 bases at V and 3 bases at J, leaving 10 bases unmatched. Germline lookup yields CDR1 LNHDA and CDR2 SQIVND (reference sequence). CDR3 length equals 15 residues. The CDR3 DNA follows: TGTGCCAGCAGAAAGGGGGCGTATGCTAATGAAAAACTGTTTTTT. Its protein product is CASRKGAYANEKLFF.

The CDR3 nucleotides read TGCGCCAGCAGCCGGACTAGCGGGGGCCGGGGGGAGCTGTTTTTT. Amino acid sequence: CASSRTSGGRGELFF. The chain couples TRBV4-1 to TRBJ2-2; 13 nucleotides line up with TRBD2. The germline V gene has CDR1 MGHRA and CDR2 YSYEKL. Losses at the gene ends were 4 bases for V and 8 bases for J; bases not matched to a gene: 4. CDR3 length equals 15 residues.

The chain uses TRBV5-1 and TRBJ2-7; tentative D call: TRBD1 (6 bases). The ends were cut back, 0 bases at V and 3 bases at J, with 10 bases in the middle. Germline V CDR1 and CDR2: SGHRS, YFSETQ. The CDR3 runs to 14 residues. The CDR3 DNA follows: TGCGCCAGCAGCTTGGAGGGGGAAGGCTACGAGCAGTACTTC. Protein: CASSLEGEGYEQYF.

This clone is termed medium-sized. The chain combines TRBV5-5 with TRBJ1-3; no firm D call. The CDR3 length is 12 residues. CDR1 is SGHKS and CDR2 is YYEKEE in the germline V gene (reference sequence). The V end was cut by 1 base, the J end by 10 bases, with 9 bases between. The CDR3 sequence: CASSLRGDTIYF. The CDR3 nucleotides are TGTGCCAGCAGCTTGCGGGGAGATACCATATATTTT.

CDR3 sequence reads: CASSRQSTEAFF. The DNA for the CDR3 is TGTGCCAGCAGCCGACAGAGTACTGAAGCTTTCTTT. This chain connects TRBV3-1 (or the pseudogene TRBV3-2) to TRBJ1-1, with D perhaps TRBD1 (5 bases). V shed 4 bases and J shed 5 bases, with 8 bases lying between them. Germline values: CDR1 LGHDT, CDR2 YNNKEL (reference sequence). This CDR3 contains 12 residues.

The V and J genes are TRBV7-8 and TRBJ2-3; 9 bases line up with TRBD2. Unmatched junction bases numbered 11, after V lost 5 bases and J lost 5 bases. The germline gives CDR1 SGHVS, CDR2 FQNEAQ. The CDR3 runs 16 residues. The CDR3 sequence is CASSLRGLAGLDTQYF. The CDR3 DNA is TGTGCCAGCAGCCTCCGGGGCCTAGCGGGGTTAGATACGCAGTATTTT.

This chain connects TRBV4-1 to TRBJ1-4; TRBD1 agrees at 10 bases. V shed 0 bases and J 10 bases; nucleotides not matched to a gene: 11. The CDR3 length is 17 residues. From germline, CDR1 is MGHRA and CDR2 YSYEKL. In DNA form, the CDR3 reads TGCGCCAGCAGCCAAGATAGGCTCGGGGACAGGGGAGGAAAACTGTTTTTT. The encoded protein is CASSQDRLGDRGGKLFF.

The rearrangement joins TRBV6-4 to TRBJ2-3; D is uncertain. Germline V gives CDR1 MRHNA, CDR2 SNTAGT. V lost 5 bases to trimming and J lost 1 base, with 10 bases between them. CDR3 length equals 14 residues. The CDR3 region has the DNA TGTGCCAGCAGTCATCTAGGAGGCACAGATACGCAGTATTTT. This sequence encodes CASSHLGGTDTQYF.

The CDR3 spells CASSFLAGGNTGELFF. The CDR3 coding sequence is TGTGCCAGCAGCTTTCTAGCGGGGGGGAACACCGGGGAGCTGTTTTTT. The J gene is TRBJ2-2, the V gene TRBV9, with 11 bases lining up with TRBD2. The CDR3 totals 16 residues. The germline V gene has CDR1 SGDLS and CDR2 YYNGEE. Unmatched junction bases numbered 3, after V lost 4 bases and J lost 1 base.

The rearrangement joins TRBV12-3 or TRBV12-4 to TRBJ2-3; 10 bases map to TRBD1. The length of the CDR3 is 12 residues. V was clipped by 8 bases and J by 5 bases; unmatched bases: 1. CDR3 sequence (DNA): TGTGCCAGCGGGACAGGGGTAGATACGCAGTATTTT. This encodes CASGTGVDTQYF.

This clone was counted a single time. The V call is TRBV4-1, the J call TRBJ2-5; tentative D call: TRBD2 (6 bases). Germline V gives CDR1 MGHRA, CDR2 YSYEKL. This CDR3 comprises 14 residues. V lost 6 bases, J lost 4 bases, and 15 bases lay in between. The DNA for the CDR3 is TGCGCCAGCAGTAAGGAGGGTGTCGGAGAGACCCAGTACTTC. Its protein is CASSKEGVGETQYF.

This chain connects TRBV15 to TRBJ2-1; TRBD2 aligns across 8 bases. The CDR3 loop spans 16 amino acids. The germline CDR1 and CDR2 sequences are LNHNV and YYDKDF (reference sequence). The V gene end was trimmed by 4 bases and the J gene end by 2 bases; junction bases not matched to a gene: 7. CDR3 sequence reads: CATSKLTGGTYNEQFF. The CDR3 bases are TGTGCCACCAGCAAACTGACGGGAGGGACCTACAATGAGCAGTTCTTC.

The chain uses TRBV7-5 and TRBJ2-7; TRBD1, the D gene given by the table, was not confirmed from the DNA. TRBV7-5 is flagged as a pseudogene. The CDR3 has 14 amino acids. The CDR3 DNA sequence: TGTGCCAGAAGCTTAGGGGTCACAGCCTACGAGCAGTACTTC. Its protein is CARSLGVTAYEQYF.

The chain uses TRBV2 and TRBJ2-3; 15 nucleotides align to TRBD2. After removal of 5 bases from V and 6 bases from J, the junction contained 6 bases not matched to a gene. CDR1 is SNHLY, CDR2 FYNNEI, per germline. The CDR3 covers 16 residues. CDR3 in amino acids: CASSIGTSGGPDTQYF. The CDR3 nucleotides read TGTGCCAGCAGTATAGGGACTAGCGGGGGGCCCGATACGCAGTATTTT.

This chain links TRBV3-1 (or the pseudogene TRBV3-2) with TRBJ1-1, with 8 bases identical to TRBD1. V lost 3 bases to trimming and J lost 11 bases; unmatched junction nucleotides: 14. The germline V gene encodes CDR1 LGHDT and CDR2 YNNKEL (reference sequence). The CDR3 extends over 15 amino acids. CDR3 sequence reads: CASSQGRGPGLSAFF. The DNA of the CDR3 is TGTGCCAGCAGCCAGGGCAGGGGGCCTGGGTTGAGCGCTTTCTTT.

This chain joins TRBV30 and TRBJ1-1; 8 bases line up with TRBD1. The V gene end was trimmed by 3 bases and the J gene end by 1 base; junction bases not matched to a gene: 7. CDR1 and CDR2 from the germline V gene are GTSNPN and SVGIG (reference sequence). This CDR3 has 15 amino acids. The CDR3 DNA reads TGTGCCTGGAGGCCACAGGGGGTAGAGAACACTGAAGCTTTCTTT. Protein product: CAWRPQGVENTEAFF.

The chain carries TRBV3-1 (or the pseudogene TRBV3-2) and TRBJ1-2; D is perhaps TRBD1 (5 bases). CDR3 size: 15 residues. Trimming shortened V by 0 bases and J by 2 bases, and 10 bases separated the two germline ends. CDR1 is LGHDT, CDR2 YNNKEL, per germline (reference sequence). CDR3: CASSQDMGLNYGYTF. The CDR3 nucleotides read TGTGCCAGCAGCCAAGATATGGGGCTGAACTATGGCTACACCTTC.

The count of this clone is one. The gene calls are TRBV6-2 or TRBV6-3 and TRBJ2-2; 9 positions agree with TRBD2. In germline, CDR1 is MNHEY, CDR2 SVGEGT. The V and J ends lost 5 bases and 5 bases, in that order; junction bases with no gene match: 6. The CDR3 totals 15 residues. CDR3 amino acids: CASSNQRGATGELFF. CDR3 DNA sequence: TGTGCCAGCAGTAATCAGCGGGGGGCAACCGGGGAGCTGTTTTTT.

The chain carries TRBV6-1 and TRBJ1-6; the match to TRBD1 covers 7 bases. V shed 5 bases, J shed 9 bases, and the junction held 7 bases outside the gene matches. The CDR3 has 14 amino acids. The germline gives CDR1 MNHNS, CDR2 SASEGT. This chain's CDR3 is CASSWDSPSSPLHF. In DNA form, the CDR3 reads TGTGCCAGCAGTTGGGACAGTCCTAGTTCACCCCTCCACTTT.

The chain couples TRBV7-9 to TRBJ2-5, with 7 bases lining up with TRBD1. Germline V CDR1 and CDR2: SEHNR, FQNEAQ (reference sequence). V gave up 9 bases and J gave up 2 bases; unmatched junction bases: 12. This CDR3 comprises 15 residues. In DNA, the CDR3 is TGTGCCAGTAAGACAGGGTCCGCCCTACAAGAGACCCAGTACTTC. Residues: CASKTGSALQETQYF.

This sequence joins TRBV18 and TRBJ2-6; 9 bases fit TRBD1. Germline V gene sequence: CDR1 KGHSH, CDR2 LQKENI. Trimming took 5 bases from V and 1 from J; bases not matched to a gene: 6. The CDR3 consists of 17 residues. CDR3 DNA: TGTGCCAGCTCAACGGGACAGGGCCTTTCTGGGGCCAACGTCCTGACTTTC. Residues: CASSTGQGLSGANVLTF.

The chain joins TRBV19 to TRBJ1-5; D is possibly TRBD1 (6 bases). CDR3 size: 18 residues. Germline V lookup: CDR1 LNHDA, CDR2 SQIVND (reference sequence). Trimming removed 10 bases at V and 6 bases at J, with 31 bases between. The DNA for the CDR3 is TGTGCCACCCTCAACAGGGTTGGGGAAAGAGGTATACGTCAGCCCCAGCATTTT. Encoded protein: CATLNRVGERGIRQPQHF.

This clone was seen only a few times. This rearrangement joins TRBV11-2 to TRBJ2-2; tentative D call: TRBD2 (5 bases). V was shortened by 4 bases and J by 1 base, with 13 bases between the two germline ends. Germline V gene lookup returns CDR1 SGHAT and CDR2 FQNNGV. The CDR3 consists of 16 residues. In nucleotides, the CDR3 is TGTGCCAGCAGCTCCCTGCCTAGCCTGAACACCGGGGAGCTGTTTTTT. Amino acid sequence: CASSSLPSLNTGELFF.

Only a few counts were recorded for this clone. The V and J genes are TRBV6-1 and TRBJ1-2, with a weak D call TRBD1 (6 bases). V shed 2 bases and J shed 5 bases, with 6 bases lying between them. The CDR3 totals 12 residues. Germline V gene lookup returns CDR1 MNHNS and CDR2 SASEGT. The CDR3 DNA reads TGTGCCAGCAGTGAACAGGGGTATGGCTACACCTTC. This translates into CASSEQGYGYTF.

The V call is TRBV6-6, the J call TRBJ2-2; tentatively, D is TRBD1 (5 bases). Deletions cut 5 bases from V and 4 bases from J, with 14 bases between. The length of the CDR3 is 15 residues. Germline V CDR1 and CDR2: MNHNY, SVGAGI (reference sequence). The chain's CDR3 is CASSLRATGTGELFF. For the CDR3, the DNA is TGTGCCAGCAGTCTCAGGGCTACGGGCACCGGGGAGCTGTTTTTT.

The V and J genes are TRBV6-5 and TRBJ2-1; 10 bases align to TRBD2. Germline assignment: CDR1 MNHEY and CDR2 SVGAGI. CDR3 length equals 15 residues. V gave up 5 bases and J gave up 8 bases; unmatched junction bases: 9. As DNA, the CDR3 is TGTGCCAGCAGTCCAACTAGCGGGGAGACCCATGAGCAGTTCTTC. Translation gives CASSPTSGETHEQFF.

The rearrangement uses TRBV21-1 and TRBJ2-1; TRBD2 is the table's D call, not checked against the DNA. TRBV21-1 is deemed a pseudogene. This CDR3 has 14 amino acids. The CDR3 spells CASSISSTPLEQFF. The CDR3 nucleotides read TGTGCCAGCAGCATTTCTAGCACGCCCCTTGAGCAGTTCTTC.

The chain carries TRBV5-1 and TRBJ1-1; D is undetermined. Germline lookup yields CDR1 SGHRS and CDR2 YFSETQ. V dropped 1 base and J dropped 5 bases, with 12 bases sitting between them. The CDR3 is 14 residues long. CDR3: CASSLNNHKTEAFF. CDR3 sequence (DNA): TGCGCCAGCAGCTTGAACAACCATAAGACTGAAGCTTTCTTT.